This T cell receptor beta chain was profiled in a study of blood T cell repertoires in COVID-19. Overall study context: Sites across the United States, Italy and Spain contributed samples from acute and convalescent COVID-19.

Losses at the gene ends were 3 bases for V and 0 bases for J; bases not matched to a gene: 8. The germline V gene encodes CDR1 SGHDT and CDR2 YYEEEE. The CDR3 covers 16 residues. Authors' methods: Amplification with reference gene primers provided the estimates of nucleated cell counts. Produced via immunoSEQ multiplex PCR; TCRdb's table is partial and in-frame only. V, J and clone size derive from that table, while D and trimming were established from the DNA sequence. Of under 300,000 clones in the sample, 65% to 90% were seen once. Sequenced input: peripheral blood. The V and J genes are TRBV5-6 and TRBJ1-1; 7 bases are shared with TRBD1. This clonotype was sampled from a human donor in a cohort sampled during active COVID-19. CDR3 in DNA: TGTGCCAGCAGCTCAGACAGGGCACTAATGAACACTGAAGCTTTCTTT. This sequence encodes CASSSDRALMNTEAFF.